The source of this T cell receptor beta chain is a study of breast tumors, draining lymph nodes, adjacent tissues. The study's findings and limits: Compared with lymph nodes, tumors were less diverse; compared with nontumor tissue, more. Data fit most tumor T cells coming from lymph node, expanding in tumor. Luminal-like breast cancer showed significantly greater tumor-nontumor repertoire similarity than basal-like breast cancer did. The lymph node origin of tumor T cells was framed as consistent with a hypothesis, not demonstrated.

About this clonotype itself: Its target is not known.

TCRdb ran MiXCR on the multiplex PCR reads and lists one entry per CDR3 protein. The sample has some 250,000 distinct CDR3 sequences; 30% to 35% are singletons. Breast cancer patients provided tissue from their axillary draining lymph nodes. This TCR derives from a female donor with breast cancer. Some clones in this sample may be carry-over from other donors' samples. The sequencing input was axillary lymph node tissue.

The CDR3 nucleotides read TGCAGTGCTAGGGGAGCGGGGGGGCCCGAGACCCAGTACTTC. Translating gives CSARGAGGPETQYF. The chain joins TRBV20-1 to TRBJ2-5, with 10 bases matching TRBD2. CDR3 length: 14 residues. V lost 3 bases, J lost 5 bases, and 6 bases stayed unmatched. Germline CDR1 DFQATT, CDR2 SNEGSKA (reference sequence).